The rows below give T cell receptor beta chains drawn from one sample of a study of cytomegalovirus exposure and HLA in healthy donors. Assay used: immunoSEQ multiplex PCR; TCRdb lists only in-frame clones, some missing. The data show some 120,000 clones, under 85% seen once. The sequenced sample consisted of PBMCs. The receptors were gathered from a woman aged 18-29 years in good health and CMV-seronegative. CDR3s include the opening cysteine and the closing phenylalanine or tryptophan. The D gene is left open where the match is weak. Only part of the rows carry a size: once, few, many, or a class if the clone is expanded.

d_call	j_call	v_call	clone_size	cdr3_aa	cdr3_nt
TRBD1	TRBJ1-1	TRBV29-1	NA	CSVGQGEAFF	TGCAGCGTTGGACAGGGTGAAGCTTTCTTT
NA	TRBJ1-2	TRBV6-1	few	CASSENGQFGYTF	TGTGCCAGCAGTGAAAACGGACAGTTTGGCTACACCTTC
TRBD1	TRBJ1-4	TRBV4-1	NA	CASSQDPPGGKSNEKLFF	TGCGCCAGCAGCCAAGATCCCCCAGGGGGCAAGTCTAATGAAAAACTGTTTTTT
NA	TRBJ1-5	TRBV2	NA	CASSPGDRNQPQHF	TGTGCCAGCAGCCCGGGGGACCGCAATCAGCCCCAGCATTTT
NA	TRBJ2-1	TRBV5-6	once	CASSSPAANEQFF	TGTGCCAGCAGCTCACCCGCGGCCAATGAGCAGTTCTTC
TRBD1	TRBJ1-5	TRBV9	NA	CASSVGTGVSQPQHF	TGTGCCAGCAGCGTAGGGACAGGGGTGAGTCAGCCCCAGCATTTT
NA	TRBJ1-2	TRBV28	NA	CASTGLSLGYGYTF	TGTGCCAGCACCGGGTTGTCTTTGGGCTATGGCTACACCTTC
TRBD1	TRBJ1-5	TRBV9	NA	CASSTGSGTGNSNQPQHF	TGTGCCAGCAGCACAGGATCCGGGACAGGGAATAGCAATCAGCCCCAGCATTTT
TRBD1	TRBJ1-6	TRBV28	NA	CASSLPRGTYNSPLHF	TGTGCCAGCAGTTTACCCAGGGGGACCTATAATTCACCCCTCCACTTT
TRBD2	TRBJ2-3	TRBV28	once	CASSLWTSGGRYGTDTQYF	TGTGCCAGCAGTTTATGGACTAGCGGGGGCCGCTACGGGACAGATACGCAGTATTTT
NA	TRBJ1-1	TRBV6-5	NA	CASSYGTGTEAFF	TGTGCCAGCAGTTACGGAACAGGCACTGAAGCTTTCTTT
TRBD2	TRBJ2-1	TRBV10-1	NA	CASSESRLAGGGQFF	TGCGCCAGCAGTGAGTCGAGACTAGCGGGGGGCGGGCAGTTCTTC
NA	TRBJ2-7	TRBV4-2	NA	CASSQGLGDTYEQYF	TGTGCCAGCAGCCAAGGCCTGGGGGACACCTACGAGCAGTACTTC
NA	TRBJ2-5	TRBV6-1	NA	CASNPGRMTETQYF	TGTGCCAGCAACCCAGGGAGGATGACGGAGACCCAGTACTTC
TRBD2	TRBJ2-3	TRBV29-1	NA	CSVSGLAADTQYF	TGCAGCGTTTCGGGACTAGCTGCAGATACGCAGTATTTT
NA	TRBJ2-2	TRBV9	NA	CASSAGGQVHTGELFF	TGTGCCAGCAGCGCTGGGGGACAAGTCCATACCGGGGAGCTGTTTTTT
NA	TRBJ2-7	TRBV10-3	NA	CAISGGPVVEQYF	TGTGCCATCAGTGGGGGGCCAGTTGTCGAGCAGTACTTC
TRBD1	TRBJ1-5	TRBV28	few	CASTPGDRDHQPQHF	TGTGCCAGCACCCCAGGGGACAGGGACCATCAGCCCCAGCATTTT
TRBD1	TRBJ1-2	TRBV7-9	NA	CASTGRGQGHGYTF	TGTGCCAGCACCGGACGGGGACAGGGACATGGCTACACCTTC
TRBD1	TRBJ1-1	TRBV2	NA	CASSFRTGGNTEAFF	TGTGCCAGCAGTTTTCGGACAGGGGGGAACACTGAAGCTTTCTTT
NA	TRBJ1-6	TRBV9	NA	CASSAQAGSPLHF	TGTGCCAGCAGCGCCCAAGCAGGTTCACCCCTCCACTTT
TRBD1	TRBJ1-4	TRBV5-5	NA	CASSPTGGDEKLFF	TGTGCCAGCAGCCCTACAGGGGGAGATGAAAAACTGTTTTTT
NA	TRBJ1-1	TRBV28	few	CASSQIHWTAEAFF	TGTGCCAGCAGCCAAATCCATTGGACAGCTGAAGCTTTCTTT
TRBD1	TRBJ2-7	TRBV5-6	NA	CASSLAGTGGYEQYF	TGTGCCAGCAGCTTGGCCGGGACAGGCGGCTACGAGCAGTACTTC
TRBD1	TRBJ1-6	TRBV5-1	NA	CASSLVAGGTGSPLHF	TGCGCCAGCAGCTTGGTAGCAGGGGGAACGGGTTCACCCCTCCACTTT
NA	TRBJ2-2	TRBV7-9	NA	CASSTGTGELFF	TGTGCCAGCAGTACAGGGACCGGGGAGCTGTTTTTT
NA	TRBJ1-2	TRBV2	few	CASSGEPFYGYTF	TGTGCCAGCAGCGGGGAGCCTTTCTATGGCTACACCTTC
NA	TRBJ2-2	TRBV6-1	NA	CASSAFRGSTGELFF	TGTGCCAGCAGTGCTTTCAGGGGTAGCACCGGGGAGCTGTTTTTT
TRBD2	TRBJ2-1	TRBV2	few	CASSGTRSEQFF	TGTGCCAGCAGTGGGACTAGATCTGAGCAGTTCTTC
TRBD1	TRBJ1-1	TRBV28	NA	CASLTGATEAFF	TGTGCCAGCTTAACAGGGGCCACTGAAGCTTTCTTT
TRBD1	TRBJ2-7	TRBV2	NA	CASSGPGQGYEQYF	TGTGCCAGCAGTGGACCGGGACAGGGGTACGAGCAGTACTTC
TRBD1	TRBJ2-2	TRBV11-3	NA	CASSRQGTGELFF	TGTGCCAGCAGTCGACAGGGCACCGGGGAGCTGTTTTTT
TRBD1	TRBJ2-5	TRBV6-5	NA	CASSELSGQQETQYF	TGTGCCAGCAGCGAACTTTCGGGACAGCAAGAGACCCAGTACTTC
TRBD2	TRBJ2-5	TRBV7-9	few	CASSLALLAGEETQYF	TGTGCCAGCAGCTTAGCCCTACTAGCGGGGGAAGAGACCCAGTACTTC
TRBD2	TRBJ2-7	TRBV5-8	NA	CASKLAGVPSYEQYF	TGTGCCAGCAAACTAGCGGGGGTTCCGTCCTACGAGCAGTACTTC
TRBD2	TRBJ2-3	TRBV5-1	NA	CASSLRSGGDTQYF	TGCGCCAGCAGCTTGCGTAGCGGGGGAGATACGCAGTATTTT
NA	TRBJ2-5	TRBV6-5	NA	CASSYSLLGAKTQYF	TGTGCCAGCAGTTACTCACTCTTGGGGGCAAAGACCCAGTACTTC
TRBD1	TRBJ1-6	TRBV13	NA	CASSFLGTGGRNSPLHF	TGTGCCAGCAGCTTCCTTGGGACAGGGGGAAGAAATTCACCCCTCCACTTT
NA	TRBJ2-1	TRBV18	NA	CASSQGGAEQFF	TGTGCCAGCTCGCAGGGGGGAGCGGAGCAGTTCTTC
NA	TRBJ1-5	TRBV6-1	NA	CASRSSQGSNQPQHF	TGTGCCAGCAGGAGCTCGCAGGGTTCCAATCAGCCCCAGCATTTT
TRBD1	TRBJ2-7	TRBV18	few	CASSPWDRDSPIPHEQYF	TGTGCCAGCTCACCCTGGGACAGGGACTCACCTATTCCCCACGAGCAGTACTTC
NA	TRBJ1-3	TRBV10-1	few	CASSDTGSGNTIYF	TGCGCCAGCAGTGATACGGGCTCTGGAAACACCATATATTTT
NA	TRBJ2-7	TRBV10-2	NA	CASSKSPALSYEQYF	TGCGCCAGCAGTAAGAGTCCTGCTCTCTCCTACGAGCAGTACTTC
NA	TRBJ1-1	TRBV5-3	NA	CARSPIDRSDMNTEAFF	TGTGCCAGAAGCCCAATCGACAGGTCGGATATGAACACTGAAGCTTTCTTT
NA	TRBJ2-7	TRBV19	NA	CASSISTTGGYEQYF	TGTGCCAGTAGTATCTCGACTACGGGCGGCTACGAGCAGTACTTC
NA	TRBJ1-4	TRBV14	NA	CASSQDQGWMARLFF	TGTGCCAGCAGCCAAGATCAGGGCTGGATGGCTAGACTGTTTTTT
NA	TRBJ2-2	TRBV6-6	few	CASSLYGTRDTGELFF	TGTGCCAGCAGCCTCTACGGGACTCGCGACACCGGGGAGCTGTTTTTT
NA	TRBJ1-2	TRBV19	NA	CASSIGAGGGYTF	TGTGCCAGTAGTATCGGTGCGGGGGGTGGCTACACCTTC
NA	TRBJ1-5	TRBV28	NA	CASSRRQDNQPQHF	TGTGCCAGCAGCCGCCGACAGGACAATCAGCCCCAGCATTTT
NA	TRBJ1-1	TRBV2	NA	CASTKERDTEAFF	TGTGCCAGCACAAAGGAGCGAGACACTGAAGCTTTCTTT
NA	TRBJ1-2	TRBV28	NA	CASTPGVGGYTF	TGTGCCAGCACCCCGGGAGTAGGGGGCTACACCTTC
NA	TRBJ2-3	TRBV30	NA	CAWTAGLSTDTQYF	TGTGCCTGGACCGCGGGACTGAGCACAGATACGCAGTATTTT
NA	TRBJ2-6	TRBV6-4	NA	CASSESWRDGANVLTF	TGTGCCAGCAGTGAATCCTGGCGGGATGGGGCCAACGTCCTGACTTTC
NA	TRBJ1-1	TRBV27	NA	CASSLSAGAGGTEAFF	TGTGCCAGCAGTTTATCGGCAGGGGCGGGAGGCACTGAAGCTTTCTTT
TRBD1	TRBJ2-7	TRBV15	NA	CATSRRGQGSEQYF	TGTGCCACCAGCAGAAGGGGACAGGGGAGCGAGCAGTACTTC